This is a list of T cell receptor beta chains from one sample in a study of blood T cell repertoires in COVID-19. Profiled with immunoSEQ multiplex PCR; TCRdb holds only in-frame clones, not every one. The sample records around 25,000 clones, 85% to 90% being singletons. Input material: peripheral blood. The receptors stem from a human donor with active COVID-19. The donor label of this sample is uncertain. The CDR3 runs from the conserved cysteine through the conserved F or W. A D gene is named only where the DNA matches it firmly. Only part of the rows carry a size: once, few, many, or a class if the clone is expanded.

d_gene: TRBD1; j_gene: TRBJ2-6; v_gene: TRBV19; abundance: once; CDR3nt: TGTGCCAGTAAAAGGGACAGTTCCCAAGTATCTGGGGCCAACGTCCTGACTTTC; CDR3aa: CASKRDSSQVSGANVLTF
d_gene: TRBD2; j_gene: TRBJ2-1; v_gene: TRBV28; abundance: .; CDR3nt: TGTGCCAGCAGTTTCAGCGGGAAGTACAATGAGCAGTTCTTC; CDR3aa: CASSFSGKYNEQFF
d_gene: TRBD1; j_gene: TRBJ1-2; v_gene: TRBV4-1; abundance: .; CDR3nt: TGCGCCAGCAGCCAAGAGCCGGGACAGGGGGCTCGGGGCTACACCTTC; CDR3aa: CASSQEPGQGARGYTF
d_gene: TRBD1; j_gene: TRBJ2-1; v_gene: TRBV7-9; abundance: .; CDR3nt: TGTGCCAGCAGCTTAGCAGGGGGCGCGGTATACAATGAGCAGTTCTTC; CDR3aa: CASSLAGGAVYNEQFF
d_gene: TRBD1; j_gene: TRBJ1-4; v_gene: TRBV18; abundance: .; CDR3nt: TGTGCCAGCTCACCGCAGGGGGGCACTAATGAAAAACTGTTTTTT; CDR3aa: CASSPQGGTNEKLFF
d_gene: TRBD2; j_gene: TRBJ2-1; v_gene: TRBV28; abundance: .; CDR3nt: TGTGCCAGCAGTCCCAGTGGACTAGCGGGAATAGGGGGCTCCTACAATGAGCAGTTCTTC; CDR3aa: CASSPSGLAGIGGSYNEQFF
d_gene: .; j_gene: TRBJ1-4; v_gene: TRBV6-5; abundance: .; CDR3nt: TGTGCCAGCAGTTACGGGCAGACTAATGAAAAACTGTTTTTT; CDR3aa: CASSYGQTNEKLFF
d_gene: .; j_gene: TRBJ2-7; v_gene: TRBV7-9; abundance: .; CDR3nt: TGTGCCAGCAGCTTAAACGCGGGTCTTTCGCACGAGCAGTACTTC; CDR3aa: CASSLNAGLSHEQYF
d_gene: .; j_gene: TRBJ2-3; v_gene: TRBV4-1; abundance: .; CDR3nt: TGCGCCAGCAGCCAAGTCGGGGGGCCTAGCACAGATACGCAGTATTTT; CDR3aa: CASSQVGGPSTDTQYF
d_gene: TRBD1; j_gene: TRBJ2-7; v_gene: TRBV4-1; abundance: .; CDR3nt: TGCGCCAGCAGCCAAGAATGGTACAGGGGGCCTGGAGACGAGCAGTACTTC; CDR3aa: CASSQEWYRGPGDEQYF
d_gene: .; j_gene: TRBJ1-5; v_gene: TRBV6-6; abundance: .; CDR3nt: TGTGCCAGCAGTTACCTTTCTGGGCGCAATCAGCCCCAGCATTTT; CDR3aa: CASSYLSGRNQPQHF
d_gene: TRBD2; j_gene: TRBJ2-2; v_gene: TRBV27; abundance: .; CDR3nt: TGTGCCAGCAGTTCCGGGGGGGCGGGGACCGGGGAGCTGTTTTTT; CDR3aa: CASSSGGAGTGELFF
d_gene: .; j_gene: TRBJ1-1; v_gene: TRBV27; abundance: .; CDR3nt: TGTGCCAGCAGTGACAGAGCAAGCACTGAAGCTTTCTTT; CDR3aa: CASSDRASTEAFF
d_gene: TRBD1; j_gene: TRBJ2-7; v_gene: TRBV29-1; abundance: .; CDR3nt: TGCAGCGTTGAGGGACAGGGCCGCCCCGACGAGCAGTACTTC; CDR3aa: CSVEGQGRPDEQYF
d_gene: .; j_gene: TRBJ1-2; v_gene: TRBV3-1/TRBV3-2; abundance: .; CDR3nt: TGTGCCAGCAGCCAAGAGAGGAGCCAGGGTGGGTATGGCTACACCTTC; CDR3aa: CASSQERSQGGYGYTF
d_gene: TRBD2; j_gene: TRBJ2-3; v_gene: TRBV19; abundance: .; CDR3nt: TGTGCCACCGTGACTAGCGGGGCAGATACGCAGTATTTT; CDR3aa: CATVTSGADTQYF
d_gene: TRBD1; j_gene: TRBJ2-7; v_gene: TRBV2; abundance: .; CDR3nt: TGTGCCAGCAGTCCGGACAGGGCCCACGAGCAGTACTTC; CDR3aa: CASSPDRAHEQYF
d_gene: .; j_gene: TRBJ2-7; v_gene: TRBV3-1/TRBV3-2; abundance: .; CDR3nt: TGTGCCAGCAGCCAAGCAACCGAAGGGGACGAGCAGTACTTC; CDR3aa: CASSQATEGDEQYF
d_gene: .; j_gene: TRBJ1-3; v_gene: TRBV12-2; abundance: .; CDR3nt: TGTGCAAGTCGCTTAACTCGCCGACAGGGGCAGACTGGAAACACCATATATTTT; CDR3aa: CASRLTRRQGQTGNTIYF
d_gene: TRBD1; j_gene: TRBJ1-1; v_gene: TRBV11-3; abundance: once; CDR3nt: TGTGCCAGCAGCTTACGACAGGGGTTTAGAGAAGCTTTCTTT; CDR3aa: CASSLRQGFREAFF
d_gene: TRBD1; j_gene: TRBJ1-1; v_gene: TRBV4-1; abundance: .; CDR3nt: TGCGCCAGCAGCGAACCGACAGGGAAAGCTTTCTTT; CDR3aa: CASSEPTGKAFF
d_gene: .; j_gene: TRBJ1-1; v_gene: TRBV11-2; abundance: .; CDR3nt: TGTGCCAGCAGCTTAGAGGGAGGGATCACTGAAGCTTTCTTT; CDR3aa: CASSLEGGITEAFF
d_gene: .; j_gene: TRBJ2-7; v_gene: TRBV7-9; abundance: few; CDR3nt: TGTGCCAGCAGCGGGGGGGACACTCCCCTCGAGCAGTACTTC; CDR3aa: CASSGGDTPLEQYF
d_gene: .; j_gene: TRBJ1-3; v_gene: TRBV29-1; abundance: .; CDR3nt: TGCAGCGTTGTGGATCAGGACTCTGGAAACACCATATATTTT; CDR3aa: CSVVDQDSGNTIYF
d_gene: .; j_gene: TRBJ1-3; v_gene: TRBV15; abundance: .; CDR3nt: TGTGCCACCAGCGCGGGGGGGCAGGGAAACACCATATATTTT; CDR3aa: CATSAGGQGNTIYF
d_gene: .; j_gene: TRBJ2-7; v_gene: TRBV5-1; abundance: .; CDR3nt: TGCGCCAGCAGCTTGGCAGGGGCCACCTACGAGCAGTACTTC; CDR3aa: CASSLAGATYEQYF
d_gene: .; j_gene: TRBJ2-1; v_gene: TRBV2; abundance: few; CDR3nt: TGTGCCAGCAGTGTAGATAGCTCCTACAATGAGCAGTTCTTC; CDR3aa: CASSVDSSYNEQFF
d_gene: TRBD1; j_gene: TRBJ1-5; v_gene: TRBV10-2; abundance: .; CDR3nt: TGCGCCAGCAGTGAACCGGGACAGGGTGGTCAGCCCCAGCATTTT; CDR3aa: CASSEPGQGGQPQHF
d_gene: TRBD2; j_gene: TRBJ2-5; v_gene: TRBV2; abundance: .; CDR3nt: TGTGCCAGCGGAGCGGGAGGGCCGGAGGAGACCCAGTACTTC; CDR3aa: CASGAGGPEETQYF
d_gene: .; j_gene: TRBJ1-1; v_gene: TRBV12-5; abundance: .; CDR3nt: TGTGCTAGTGGTACAGACACTGAAGCTTTCTTT; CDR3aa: CASGTDTEAFF
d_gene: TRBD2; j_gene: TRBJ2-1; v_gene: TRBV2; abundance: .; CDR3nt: TGTGCCAGCAGTTCACGGAGACTGACTAGCGGGGGGTCCAATGAGCAGTTCTTC; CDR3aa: CASSSRRLTSGGSNEQFF
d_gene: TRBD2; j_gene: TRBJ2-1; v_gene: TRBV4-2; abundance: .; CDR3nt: TGTGCCAGCAGCCAAGGTCTAGCGGGAGAGGACTATGAGCAGTTCTTC; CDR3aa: CASSQGLAGEDYEQFF
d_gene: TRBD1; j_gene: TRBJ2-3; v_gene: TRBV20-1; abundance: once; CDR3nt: TGCAGTGCTAGTTGGGGTGCTGGACAGGTGAACACAGATACGCAGTATTTT; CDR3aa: CSASWGAGQVNTDTQYF
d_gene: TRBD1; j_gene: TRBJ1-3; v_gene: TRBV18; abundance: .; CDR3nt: TGTGCCAGCTCACCAATCCAGGGGGCGGATTATTTT; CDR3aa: CASSPIQGADYF
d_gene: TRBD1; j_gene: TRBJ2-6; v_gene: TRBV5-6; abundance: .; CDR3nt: TGTGCCAGCAGCCCCGGGACAGGACGATCTGGGGCCAACGTCCTGACTTTC; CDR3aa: CASSPGTGRSGANVLTF
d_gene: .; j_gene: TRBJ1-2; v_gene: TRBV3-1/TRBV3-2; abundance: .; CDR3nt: TGTGCCAGCAGCCAAGCGTCCGGGAGCCATGGCTACACCTTC; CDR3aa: CASSQASGSHGYTF
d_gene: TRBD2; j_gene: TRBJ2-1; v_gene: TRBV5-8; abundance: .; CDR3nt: TGTGCCAGGGGGGGGGTCTCCTACAATGAGCAGTTCTTC; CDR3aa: CARGGVSYNEQFF
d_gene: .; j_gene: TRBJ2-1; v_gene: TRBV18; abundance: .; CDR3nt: TGTGCCAGCCATCAAACCCGGGGAGGCAATGAGCAGTTCTTC; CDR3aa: CASHQTRGGNEQFF
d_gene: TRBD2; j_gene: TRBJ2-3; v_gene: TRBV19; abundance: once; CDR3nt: TGTGCCAGCGAAGCGGGATACCTGACAGATACGCAGTATTTT; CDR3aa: CASEAGYLTDTQYF
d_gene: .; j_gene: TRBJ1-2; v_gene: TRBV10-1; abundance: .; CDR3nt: TGCGCCAGCAGTGAGAGGGGAAACTATGGCTACACCTTC; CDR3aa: CASSERGNYGYTF
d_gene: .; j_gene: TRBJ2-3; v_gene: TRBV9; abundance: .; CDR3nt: TGTGCCAGCAGCGTAGTGGCGGGTTCCACAGATACGCAGTATTTT; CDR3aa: CASSVVAGSTDTQYF
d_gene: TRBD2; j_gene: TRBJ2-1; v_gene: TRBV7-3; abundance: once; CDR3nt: TGTGCCAGCAGCTCAAATCGACTAGCGGGGAACTCTCATGAGCAGTTCTTC; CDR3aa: CASSSNRLAGNSHEQFF
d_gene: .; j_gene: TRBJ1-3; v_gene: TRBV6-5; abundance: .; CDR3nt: TGTGCCAGCAGTTATCTGGGAGAACGAGGAAACACCATATATTTT; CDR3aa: CASSYLGERGNTIYF
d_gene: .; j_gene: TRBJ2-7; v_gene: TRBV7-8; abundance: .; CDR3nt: TGTGCCAGCAGCGCCGCAGAGGGTTTCTCCTCCTACGAGCAGTACTTC; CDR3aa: CASSAAEGFSSYEQYF
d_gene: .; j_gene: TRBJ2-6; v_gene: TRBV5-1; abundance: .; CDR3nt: TGCGCCAGCAGACAGGTTCTCTCTGGGGCCAACGTCCTGACTTTC; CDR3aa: CASRQVLSGANVLTF
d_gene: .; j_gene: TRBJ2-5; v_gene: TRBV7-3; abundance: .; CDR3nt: TGTGCCAGCAGCTTAGAGGGGGGGACACCTCACCAAGAGACCCAGTACTTC; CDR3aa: CASSLEGGTPHQETQYF